Reported below is one T cell receptor (beta chain). This record belongs to a study of blood T cell repertoires in COVID-19. From germline, CDR1 is MNHEY and CDR2 SVGEGT. This CDR3 is 15 amino acids long. V lost 4 bases and J 2 bases, leaving 11 bases between the germline ends. How the authors handled the data: Amplification of reference gene primers was used by the study to estimate nucleated cell counts. Method: immunoSEQ multiplex PCR; TCRdb's copy keeps in-frame clones and lacks some. Clone size and the V and J calls come from that table; the DNA yielded D and trimming. Seen here are 210,000 or so clones, about 80% observed once, and the top ten hold 1.8%. Grouping used clinical history reported by participants in a survey and questionnaire.

This clonotype was sampled from a man between 60 and 75 years old who had recovered from COVID-19. The chain links TRBV6-2 or TRBV6-3 to TRBJ2-2; no clear D. Sequenced material: PBMCs or T cells enriched from blood (not recorded which). This CDR3 is CASSSLSLNTGELFF. The CDR3 region has the DNA TGTGCCAGCAGTTCTCTCTCCCTAAACACCGGGGAGCTGTTTTTT.